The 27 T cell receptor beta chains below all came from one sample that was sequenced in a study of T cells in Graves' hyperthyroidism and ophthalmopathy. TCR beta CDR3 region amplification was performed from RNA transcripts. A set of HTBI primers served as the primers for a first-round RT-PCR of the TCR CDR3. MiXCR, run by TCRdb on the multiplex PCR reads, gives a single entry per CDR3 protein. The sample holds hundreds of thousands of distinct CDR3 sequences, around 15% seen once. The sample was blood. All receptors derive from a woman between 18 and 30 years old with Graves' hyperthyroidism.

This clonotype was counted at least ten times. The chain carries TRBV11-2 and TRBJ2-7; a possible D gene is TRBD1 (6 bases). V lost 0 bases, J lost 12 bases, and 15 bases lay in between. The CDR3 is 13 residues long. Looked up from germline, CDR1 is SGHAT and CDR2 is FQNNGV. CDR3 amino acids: CASSLDVRTESYF. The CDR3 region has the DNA TGTGCCAGCAGCTTAGATGTTAGGACAGAGTCGTACTTC.

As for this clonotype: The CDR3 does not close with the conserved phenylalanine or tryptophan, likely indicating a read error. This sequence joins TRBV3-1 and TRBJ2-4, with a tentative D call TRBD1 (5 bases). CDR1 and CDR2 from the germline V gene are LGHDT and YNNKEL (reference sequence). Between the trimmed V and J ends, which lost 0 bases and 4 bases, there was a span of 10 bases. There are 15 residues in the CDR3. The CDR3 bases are TGTGCCAGCAGCCAAGATCTTGACAGTAAAAACATTCAGTACCTC. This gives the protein CASSQDLDSKNIQYL.

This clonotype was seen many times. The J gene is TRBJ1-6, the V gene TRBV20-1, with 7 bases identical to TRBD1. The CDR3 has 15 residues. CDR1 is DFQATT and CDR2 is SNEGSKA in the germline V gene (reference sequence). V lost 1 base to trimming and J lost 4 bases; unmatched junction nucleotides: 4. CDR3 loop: CSARVAGQYNSPLHF. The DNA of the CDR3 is TGCAGTGCTAGAGTGGCGGGACAGTATAATTCACCCCTCCACTTT.

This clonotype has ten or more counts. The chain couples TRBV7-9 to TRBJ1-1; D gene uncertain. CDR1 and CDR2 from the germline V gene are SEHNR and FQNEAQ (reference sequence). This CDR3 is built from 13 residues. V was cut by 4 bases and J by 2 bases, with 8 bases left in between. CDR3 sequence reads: CASSWDLNTEAFF. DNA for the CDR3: TGTGCCAGCAGCTGGGATTTAAACACTGAAGCTTTCTTT.

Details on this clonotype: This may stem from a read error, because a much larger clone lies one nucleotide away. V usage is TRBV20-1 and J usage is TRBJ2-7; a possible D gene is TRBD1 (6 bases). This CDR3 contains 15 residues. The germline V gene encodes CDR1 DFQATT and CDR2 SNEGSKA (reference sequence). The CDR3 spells CSAYTTGGSSDEQYF. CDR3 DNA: TGCAGTGCTTATACGACAGGAGGTAGCTCCGACGAGCAGTACTTC.

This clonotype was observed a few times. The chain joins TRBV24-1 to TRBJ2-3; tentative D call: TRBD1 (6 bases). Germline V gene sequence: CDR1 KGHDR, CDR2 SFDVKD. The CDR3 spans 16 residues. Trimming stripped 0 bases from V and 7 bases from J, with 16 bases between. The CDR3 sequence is CATSDLPGRGTNTQYF. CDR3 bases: TGTGCCACCAGTGATTTGCCAGGCAGGGGAACGAATACGCAGTATTTT.

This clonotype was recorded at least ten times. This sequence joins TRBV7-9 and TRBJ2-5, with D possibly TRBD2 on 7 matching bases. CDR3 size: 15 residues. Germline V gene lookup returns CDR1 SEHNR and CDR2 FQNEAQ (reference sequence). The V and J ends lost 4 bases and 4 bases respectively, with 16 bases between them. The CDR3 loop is CASSSTSRGRETQYF. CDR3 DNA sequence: TGTGCCAGCAGCTCGACTAGCAGGGGAAGAGAGACCCAGTACTTC.

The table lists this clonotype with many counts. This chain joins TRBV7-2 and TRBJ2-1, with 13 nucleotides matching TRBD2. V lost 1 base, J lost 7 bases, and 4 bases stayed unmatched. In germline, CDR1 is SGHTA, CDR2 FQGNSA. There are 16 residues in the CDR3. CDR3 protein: CASSLVWTSGRNEQFF. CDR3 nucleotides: TGTGCCAGCAGCTTAGTTTGGACTAGCGGGAGAAATGAGCAGTTCTTC.

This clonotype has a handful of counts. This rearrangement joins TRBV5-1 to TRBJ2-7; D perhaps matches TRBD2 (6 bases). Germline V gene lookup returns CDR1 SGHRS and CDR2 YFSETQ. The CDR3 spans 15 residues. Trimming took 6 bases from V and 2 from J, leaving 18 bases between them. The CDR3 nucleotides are TGCGCCAGCACCCTGGGACTGACGGACGCCTACGAGCAGTACTTC. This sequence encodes CASTLGLTDAYEQYF.

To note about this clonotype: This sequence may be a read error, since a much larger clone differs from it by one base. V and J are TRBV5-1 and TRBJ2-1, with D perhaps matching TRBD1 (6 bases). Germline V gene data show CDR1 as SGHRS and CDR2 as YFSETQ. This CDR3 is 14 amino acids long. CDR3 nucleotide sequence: TGCGCCAGCAGTCTGACAGGCCCCTACAATGACCAGTTCTTC. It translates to CASSLTGPYNDQFF.

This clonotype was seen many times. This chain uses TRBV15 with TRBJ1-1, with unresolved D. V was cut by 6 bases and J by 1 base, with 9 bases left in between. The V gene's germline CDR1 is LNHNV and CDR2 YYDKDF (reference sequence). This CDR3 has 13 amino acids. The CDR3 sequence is CATSRSGNTEAFF. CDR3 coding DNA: TGTGCCACCAGTCGGTCAGGGAACACTGAAGCTTTCTTT.

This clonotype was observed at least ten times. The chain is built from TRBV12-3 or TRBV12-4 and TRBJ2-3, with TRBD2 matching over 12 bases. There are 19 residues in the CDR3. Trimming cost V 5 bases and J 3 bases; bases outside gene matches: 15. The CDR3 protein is CASSPPGASGGARTDTQYF. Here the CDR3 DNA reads TGTGCCAGCAGTCCGCCCGGGGCTAGCGGGGGGGCGCGGACAGATACGCAGTATTTT.

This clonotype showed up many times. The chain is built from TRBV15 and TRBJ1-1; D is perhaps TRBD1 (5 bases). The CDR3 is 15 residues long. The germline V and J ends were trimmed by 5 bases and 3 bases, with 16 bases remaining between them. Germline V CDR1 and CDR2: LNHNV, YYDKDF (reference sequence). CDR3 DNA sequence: TGTGCCACCAGCTCAGGAAGGGGAGCGTACACTGAAGCTTTCTTT. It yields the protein CATSSGRGAYTEAFF.

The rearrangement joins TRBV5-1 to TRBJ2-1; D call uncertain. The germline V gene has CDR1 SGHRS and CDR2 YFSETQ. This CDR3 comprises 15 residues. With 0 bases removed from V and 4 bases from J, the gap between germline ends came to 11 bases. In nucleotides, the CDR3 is TGCGCCAGCAGCTTGGCCTCATTCGGGTACAATGAGCAGTTCTTC. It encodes CASSLASFGYNEQFF.

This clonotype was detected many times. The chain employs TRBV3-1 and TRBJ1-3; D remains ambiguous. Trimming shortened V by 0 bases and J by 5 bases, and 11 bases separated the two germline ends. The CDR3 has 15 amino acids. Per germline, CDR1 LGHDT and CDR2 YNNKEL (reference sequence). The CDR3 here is CASSQDHYIRNTIYF. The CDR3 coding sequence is TGTGCCAGCAGCCAAGATCACTACATCCGAAACACCATATATTTT.

The CDR3 coding sequence is TGTGCCAGCAGCTCTTCAGGGACCAATGAAAAACTGTTTTTT. Translating gives CASSSSGTNEKLFF. This sequence joins TRBV6-2 or TRBV6-3 and TRBJ1-4, with D possibly TRBD1 on 5 matching bases. The CDR3 runs to 14 residues. The V end was cut by 6 bases, the J end by 5 bases, with 13 bases between. CDR1 and CDR2 from the germline V gene are MNHEY and SVGEGT.

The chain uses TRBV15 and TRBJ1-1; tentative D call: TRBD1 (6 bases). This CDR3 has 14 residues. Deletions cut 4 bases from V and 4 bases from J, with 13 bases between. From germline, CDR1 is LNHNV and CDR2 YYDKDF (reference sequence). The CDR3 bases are TGTGCCACCAGCATAGAACAGGGCCTCACTGAAGCTTTCTTT. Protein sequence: CATSIEQGLTEAFF.

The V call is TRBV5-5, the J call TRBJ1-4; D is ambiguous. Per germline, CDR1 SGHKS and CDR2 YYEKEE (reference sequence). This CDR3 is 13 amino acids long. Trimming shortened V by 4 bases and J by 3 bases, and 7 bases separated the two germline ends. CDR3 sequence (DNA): TGTGCCAGCAGCCGTAACCCTAATGAAAAACTGTTTTTT. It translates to CASSRNPNEKLFF.

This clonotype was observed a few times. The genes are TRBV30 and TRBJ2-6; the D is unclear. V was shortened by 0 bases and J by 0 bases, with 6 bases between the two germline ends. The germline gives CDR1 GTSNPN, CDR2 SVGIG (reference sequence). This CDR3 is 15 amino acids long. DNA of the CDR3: TGTGCCTGGAGTGTACCGCGCTCTGGGGCCAACGTCCTGACTTTC. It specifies CAWSVPRSGANVLTF.

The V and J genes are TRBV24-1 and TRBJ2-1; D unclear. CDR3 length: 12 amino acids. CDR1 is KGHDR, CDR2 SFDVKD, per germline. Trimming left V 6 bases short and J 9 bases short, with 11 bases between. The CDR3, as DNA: TGTGCCACCAGTTTAGGAATAGGTGAGCAGTTCTTC. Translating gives CATSLGIGEQFF.

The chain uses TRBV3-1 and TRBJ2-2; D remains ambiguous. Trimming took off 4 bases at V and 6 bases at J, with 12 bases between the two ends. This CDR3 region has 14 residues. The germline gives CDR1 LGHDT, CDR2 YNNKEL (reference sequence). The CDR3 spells CASSRVDGSGELFF. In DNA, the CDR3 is TGTGCCAGCAGCCGGGTGGACGGTTCCGGGGAGCTGTTTTTT.

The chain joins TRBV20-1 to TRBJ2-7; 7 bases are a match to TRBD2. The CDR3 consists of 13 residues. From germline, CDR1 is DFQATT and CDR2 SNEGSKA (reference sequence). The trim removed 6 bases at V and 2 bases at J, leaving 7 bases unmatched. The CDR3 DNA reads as TGCAGTGCACCCGGGACTACCACCTACGAGCAGTACTTC. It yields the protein CSAPGTTTYEQYF.

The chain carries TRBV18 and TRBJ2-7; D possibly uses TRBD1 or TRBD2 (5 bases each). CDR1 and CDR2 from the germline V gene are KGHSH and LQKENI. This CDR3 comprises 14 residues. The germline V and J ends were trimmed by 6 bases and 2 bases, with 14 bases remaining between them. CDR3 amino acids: CASSLGPRTYEQYF. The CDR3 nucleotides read TGTGCCAGCTCCCTGGGACCCCGGACCTACGAGCAGTACTTC.

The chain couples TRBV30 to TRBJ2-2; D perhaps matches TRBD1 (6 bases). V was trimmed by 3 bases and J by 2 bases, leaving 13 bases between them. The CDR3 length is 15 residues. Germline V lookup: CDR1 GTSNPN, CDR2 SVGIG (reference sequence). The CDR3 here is CAWRRPDRNTGELFF. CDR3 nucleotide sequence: TGTGCCTGGAGACGACCGGACAGAAACACCGGGGAGCTGTTTTTT.

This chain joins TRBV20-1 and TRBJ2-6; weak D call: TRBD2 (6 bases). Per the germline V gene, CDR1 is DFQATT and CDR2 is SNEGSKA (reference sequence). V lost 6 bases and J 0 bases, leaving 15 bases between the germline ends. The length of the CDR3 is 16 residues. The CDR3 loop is CSASPWRGSGANVLTF. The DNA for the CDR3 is TGCAGTGCATCCCCTTGGAGGGGCTCTGGGGCCAACGTCCTGACTTTC.

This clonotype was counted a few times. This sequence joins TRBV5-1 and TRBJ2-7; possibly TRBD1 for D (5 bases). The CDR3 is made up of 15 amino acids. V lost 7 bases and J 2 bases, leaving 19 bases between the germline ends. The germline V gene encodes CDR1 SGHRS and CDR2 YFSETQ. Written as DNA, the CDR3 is TGCGCCAGCTCCCCATCCACGACAGAAACCTACGAGCAGTACTTC. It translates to CASSPSTTETYEQYF.

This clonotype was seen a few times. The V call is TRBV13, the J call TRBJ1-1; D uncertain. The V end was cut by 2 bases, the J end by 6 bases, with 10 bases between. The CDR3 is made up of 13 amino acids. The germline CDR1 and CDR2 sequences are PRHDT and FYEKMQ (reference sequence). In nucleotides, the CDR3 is TGTGCCAGCAGCTTATTCCTGGGCCCTGAAGCTTTCTTT. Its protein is CASSLFLGPEAFF.